This is a list of T cell receptor beta chains from one sample in a study of vaccination and CD4 T cells after COVID-19. MiXCR, run by TCRdb on the PCR reads, gives a single entry per CDR3 protein. The top ten hold roughly 10% of the sample, which has some 15,000 distinct CDR3 sequences, approximately 30% seen once. For these receptors, no antigen is known. Material: CD4+ T cells from blood, cultured in vitro, obtained after SARS-CoV-2 vaccination. These receptors all come from a human donor who had recovered from COVID-19. The CDR3 runs from the conserved cysteine through the conserved F or W. A D gene is named only where the DNA matches it firmly. Size is omitted from some rows. Given values are once, few, many or a class for expanded clones.

TRBD2	TRBV27	TRBJ2-7	.	TGTGCCAGCAGTTTATCAATTAGGGGGACTAGCGGGATATACGAGCAGTACTTC	CASSLSIRGTSGIYEQYF
.	TRBV21-1	TRBJ2-1	.	TGTGCCAGCAGCAATTGTGGAGCGGGAGAGAATGAGCAGTTCTTC	CASSNCGAGENEQFF
TRBD2	TRBV7-2	TRBJ2-1	.	TGTGCCAGCAGCTTAGAGGGGACTAGCGGGAGGAATGAGCAGTTCTTC	CASSLEGTSGRNEQFF
TRBD1	TRBV24-1	TRBJ2-4	few	TGTGCCACCAGCAGCACCGGGACAGGGGGGGAAAACATTCAGTACTTC	CATSSTGTGGENIQYF
.	TRBV19	TRBJ1-2	.	TGTGCCAGTAGTATAGATATCGGGAACTATGGCTACACCTTC	CASSIDIGNYGYTF
.	TRBV6-2/TRBV6-3	TRBJ2-2	few	TGTGCCAGCAGACAGACCTGGACACTTTCGAACACCGGGGAGCTGTTTTTT	CASRQTWTLSNTGELFF
TRBD1	TRBV12-3/TRBV12-4	TRBJ1-5	.	TGTGCCAGCAGAAGAAGACAGGGAAATCAGCCCCAGCATTTT	CASRRRQGNQPQHF
.	TRBV5-8	TRBJ1-2	.	TGTGCCAGCAGCTCCGGGGTTAACTATGGCTACACCTTC	CASSSGVNYGYTF
TRBD2	TRBV7-2	TRBJ2-7	few	TGTGCCAGCAGCTTAGGCCCTACTAGCGGGAGGGCCTACGAGCAGTACTTC	CASSLGPTSGRAYEQYF
.	TRBV27	TRBJ2-3	.	TGTGCCAGCAGTTGGGGTCTTGACACAGATACGCAGTATTTT	CASSWGLDTDTQYF
TRBD2	TRBV20-1	TRBJ2-1	.	TGCAGTGCTAGACTGCTAGCGGAGGACAATGAGCAGTTCTTC	CSARLLAEDNEQFF
.	TRBV7-9	TRBJ2-1	few	TGTGCCAGCAGCTTAGGGTTGAATATTAATGAGCAGTTCTTC	CASSLGLNINEQFF
.	TRBV19	TRBJ2-5	.	TGTGCCAGTAGTATATCATCGGGACTCCTAAAAGAGACCCAGTACTTC	CASSISSGLLKETQYF
.	TRBV6-1	TRBJ1-1	.	TGTGCCAGCAGCCAGGACAACTTGAACACTGAAGCTTTCTTT	CASSQDNLNTEAFF
TRBD2	TRBV6-2/TRBV6-3	TRBJ2-1	.	TGTGCCAGCAGGTCTGCAATACATACTAGCGGAGAACACAATGAGCAGTTCTTC	CASRSAIHTSGEHNEQFF
TRBD1	TRBV20-1	TRBJ1-6	few	TGCAGTGCTAGGCCTCCGGGACAGGGGATTTCACCCCTCCACTTT	CSARPPGQGISPLHF
.	TRBV5-1	TRBJ2-7	.	TGCGCCAGCAGCACGGAAGAGATTTTGTACGAGCAGTACTTC	CASSTEEILYEQYF
.	TRBV20-1	TRBJ1-5	medium-sized	TGCAGTGCCCATAGACCGGAGGGCAATCAGCCCCAGCATTTT	CSAHRPEGNQPQHF
.	TRBV12-3/TRBV12-4	TRBJ2-7	once	TGTGCCAGCAGTTGGAAAGTCGGGCACGAGCAGTACTTC	CASSWKVGHEQYF
.	TRBV9	TRBJ2-7	once	TGTGCCAGCAGCCTTGGGACTGGCCAGGGAGAGCAGTACTTC	CASSLGTGQGEQYF
.	TRBV19	TRBJ2-1	.	TGTGCCAGTAATCGGGACTACAATGAGCAGTTCTTC	CASNRDYNEQFF
TRBD1	TRBV20-1	TRBJ1-4	medium-sized	TGCAGTGCTAGATCAGACAGGGCGGCTAATGAAAAACTGTTTTTT	CSARSDRAANEKLFF
.	TRBV7-8	TRBJ2-3	few	TGTGCCAGCAGCTTAGCGCAGGGGAGGACAGATACGCAGTATTTT	CASSLAQGRTDTQYF
.	TRBV11-2	TRBJ1-1	few	TGTGCCAGCAGCTTAGGGGGGACCACGAACACTGAAGCTTTCTTT	CASSLGGTTNTEAFF
TRBD2	TRBV20-1	TRBJ2-2	.	TGCAGTGCTAGATGGCAGCGGGAGGGCCCAAGCACCGGGGAGCTGTTTTTT	CSARWQREGPSTGELFF
TRBD2	TRBV28	TRBJ2-5	once	TGTGCCAGCAGTTTATTGGGACTAGCGGCGCCAGGGGAGACCCAGTACTTC	CASSLLGLAAPGETQYF
TRBD2	TRBV20-1	TRBJ2-1	.	TGCAGTGCTCCAGGACTAGCGGGAGCGTGGGGTGAGCAGTTCTTC	CSAPGLAGAWGEQFF
.	TRBV6-1	TRBJ1-2	.	TGTGCCAGCAGTCTATCTGACAGGTTTAACTATGGCTACACCTTC	CASSLSDRFNYGYTF
.	TRBV7-2	TRBJ2-6	.	TGTGCCAGCAGTCCGTCACCCGGCTCTGGGGCCAACGTCCTGACTTTC	CASSPSPGSGANVLTF
.	TRBV7-8	TRBJ1-5	few	TGTGCCAGCAGCTTAGTCTTGGGGGGGATCCAGCCCCAGCATTTT	CASSLVLGGIQPQHF
.	TRBV5-4	TRBJ1-2	once	TGTGCCAGCAGCTTGGACACCCTTAATGGCTACACCTTC	CASSLDTLNGYTF
.	TRBV28	TRBJ1-2	few	TGTGCCAGCAGCCAGGGCCCTAACTATGGCTACACCTTC	CASSQGPNYGYTF
TRBD1	TRBV5-1	TRBJ2-3	.	TGCGCCAGCAGCTTGCAGGGGGCTGAGAATACGCAGTATTTT	CASSLQGAENTQYF
.	TRBV24-1	TRBJ2-7	few	TGTGCCACCAGCCCTAGGGAGGACTACGAGCAGTACTTC	CATSPREDYEQYF
.	TRBV19	TRBJ2-1	.	TGTGCCAGTAGATGGGTGGGCGAGCAGTTCTTC	CASRWVGEQFF
.	TRBV20-1	TRBJ2-7	few	TGCAGTGCTCCGACAGTTAGCGGAAACCCTTACGAGCAGTACTTC	CSAPTVSGNPYEQYF
.	TRBV19	TRBJ2-1	.	TGTGCCACGAGCCGGGGAAAGTACAATGAGCAGTTCTTC	CATSRGKYNEQFF
TRBD2	TRBV4-1	TRBJ2-7	once	TGCGCCAGCAGCCAAGATAGATCAGCGGGAGTGTACGAGCAGTACTTC	CASSQDRSAGVYEQYF
.	TRBV19	TRBJ2-3	.	TGTGCCAGTAGCCCTGGGGCAGATACGCAGTATTTT	CASSPGADTQYF
.	TRBV5-4	TRBJ2-7	few	TGTGCCAGCAGCCCCCGGAATGAATACGAGCAGTACTTC	CASSPRNEYEQYF
.	TRBV28	TRBJ1-1	few	TGTGCAGCCGCGGGGGGCCCGAACACTGAAGCTTTCTTT	CAAAGGPNTEAFF
TRBD2	TRBV12-3/TRBV12-4	TRBJ2-7	.	TGTGCCAGCAGCCGAATAGCGGGGCTGGGTTCAGGTTACGAGCAGTACTTC	CASSRIAGLGSGYEQYF
.	TRBV6-4	TRBJ2-4	.	TGTGCCAGCACTTGGGACATCCGCCCAGCCAAAAACATTCAGTACTTC	CASTWDIRPAKNIQYF
.	TRBV20-1	TRBJ2-7	few	TGCAGTGCTATAACCGGGACCATGGTCGGCGAGCAGTACTTC	CSAITGTMVGEQYF
.	TRBV20-1	TRBJ1-2	medium-sized	TGCAGTGCTAGCTCGGGCAGGGGTTATGGCTACACCTTC	CSASSGRGYGYTF
.	TRBV7-2	TRBJ1-3	.	TGTGCCAGCAGCTTGACTAGCGGAAACACCATATATTTT	CASSLTSGNTIYF
.	TRBV7-9	TRBJ2-4	few	TGTGCCAGCAGCGGACGGTTCGTAACCAAAAACATTCAGTACTTC	CASSGRFVTKNIQYF
TRBD1	TRBV4-2	TRBJ1-5	few	TGTGCCAGCAGCCCCCGGGGGGAGGGGGCACTTAATCAGCCCCAGCATTTT	CASSPRGEGALNQPQHF
.	TRBV6-2/TRBV6-3	TRBJ2-7	.	TGTGCCAGCGGGTGGCTAGCTCTACAAAACGAGCAGTACTTC	CASGWLALQNEQYF
TRBD2	TRBV2	TRBJ2-5	.	TGTGCCAGCAGTGATAAGCGGGGCAGCCAAGAGACCCAGTACTTC	CASSDKRGSQETQYF
.	TRBV24-1	TRBJ2-1	few	TGTGCCACCAGTGATCCACCCAATGAGCAGTTCTTC	CATSDPPNEQFF
TRBD1	TRBV6-5	TRBJ1-5	few	TGTGCCAGCAGTTACCCGGGGACAGTTGGCAATCAGCCCCAGCATTTT	CASSYPGTVGNQPQHF
.	TRBV6-5	TRBJ2-7	.	TGTGCCAGCAGTTATGGTGGGCCAATCGACGAGCAGTACTTC	CASSYGGPIDEQYF